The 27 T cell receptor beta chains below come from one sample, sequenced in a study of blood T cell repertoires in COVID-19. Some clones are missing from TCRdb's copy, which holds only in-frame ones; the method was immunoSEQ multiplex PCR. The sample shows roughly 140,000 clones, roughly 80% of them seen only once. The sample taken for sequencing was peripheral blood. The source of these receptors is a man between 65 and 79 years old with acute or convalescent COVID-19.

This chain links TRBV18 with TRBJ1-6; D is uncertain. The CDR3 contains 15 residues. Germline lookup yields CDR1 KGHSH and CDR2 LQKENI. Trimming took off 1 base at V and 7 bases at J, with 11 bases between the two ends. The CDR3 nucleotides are TGTGCCAGCTCACCACAGGTGGGAGACAATTCACCCCTCCACTTT. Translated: CASSPQVGDNSPLHF. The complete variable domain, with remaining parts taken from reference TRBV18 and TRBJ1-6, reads NAGVMQNPRHLVRRRGQEARLRCSPMKGHSHVYWYRQLPEEGLKFMVYLQKENIIDESGMPKERFSAEFPKEGPSILRIQQVVRGDSAAYFCASSPQVGDNSPLHFGNGTRLTVT.

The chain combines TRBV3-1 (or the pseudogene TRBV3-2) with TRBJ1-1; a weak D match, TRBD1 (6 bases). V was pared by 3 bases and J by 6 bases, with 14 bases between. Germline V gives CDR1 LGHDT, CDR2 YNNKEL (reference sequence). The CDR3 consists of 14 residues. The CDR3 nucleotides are TGTGCCAGCAGCCACCGGGGCCAGGGGCCTGAAGCTTTCTTT. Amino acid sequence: CASSHRGQGPEAFF.

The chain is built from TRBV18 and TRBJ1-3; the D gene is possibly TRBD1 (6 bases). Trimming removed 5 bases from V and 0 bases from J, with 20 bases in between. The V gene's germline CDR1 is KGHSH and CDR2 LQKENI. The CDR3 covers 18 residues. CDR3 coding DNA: TGTGCCAGCTCATCGAACTTAGTGGGACATCTCTCTGGAAACACCATATATTTT. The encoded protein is CASSSNLVGHLSGNTIYF.

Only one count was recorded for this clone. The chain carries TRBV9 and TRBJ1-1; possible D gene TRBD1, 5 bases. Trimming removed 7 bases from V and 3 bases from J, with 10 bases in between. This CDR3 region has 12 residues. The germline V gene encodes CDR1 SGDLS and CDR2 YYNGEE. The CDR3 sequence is CASGEGDTEAFF. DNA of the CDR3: TGTGCCAGCGGGGAAGGGGACACTGAAGCTTTCTTT.

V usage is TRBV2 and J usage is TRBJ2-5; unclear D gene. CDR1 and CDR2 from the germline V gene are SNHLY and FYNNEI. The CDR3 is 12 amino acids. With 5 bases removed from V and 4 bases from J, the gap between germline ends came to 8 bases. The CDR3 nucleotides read TGTGCCAGCAGTCGGTACGGAGAGACCCAGTACTTC. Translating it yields CASSRYGETQYF.

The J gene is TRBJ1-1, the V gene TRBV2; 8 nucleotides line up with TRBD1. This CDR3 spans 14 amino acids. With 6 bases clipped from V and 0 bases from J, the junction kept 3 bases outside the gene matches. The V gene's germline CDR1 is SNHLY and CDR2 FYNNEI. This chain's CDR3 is CASRRTGMNTEAFF. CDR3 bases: TGTGCCAGCAGGAGGACAGGGATGAACACTGAAGCTTTCTTT.

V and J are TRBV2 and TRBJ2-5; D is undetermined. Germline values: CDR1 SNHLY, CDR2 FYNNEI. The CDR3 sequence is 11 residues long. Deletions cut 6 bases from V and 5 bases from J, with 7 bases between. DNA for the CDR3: TGTGCCAGCAGCCTCCGGGAGACCCAGTACTTC. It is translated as CASSLRETQYF.

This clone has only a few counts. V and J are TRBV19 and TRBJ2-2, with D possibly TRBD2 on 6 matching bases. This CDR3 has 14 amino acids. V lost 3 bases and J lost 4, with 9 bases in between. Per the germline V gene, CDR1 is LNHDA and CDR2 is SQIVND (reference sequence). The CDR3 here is CASSIGGFTGELFF. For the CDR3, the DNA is TGTGCCAGTAGTATTGGGGGGTTCACCGGGGAGCTGTTTTTT.

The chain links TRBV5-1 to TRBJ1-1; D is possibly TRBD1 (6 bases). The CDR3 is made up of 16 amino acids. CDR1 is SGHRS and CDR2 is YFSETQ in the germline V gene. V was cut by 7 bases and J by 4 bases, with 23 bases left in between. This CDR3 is CASSTDVRGGPTEAFF. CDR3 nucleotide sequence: TGCGCCAGCTCAACTGATGTCAGGGGCGGACCCACTGAAGCTTTCTTT.

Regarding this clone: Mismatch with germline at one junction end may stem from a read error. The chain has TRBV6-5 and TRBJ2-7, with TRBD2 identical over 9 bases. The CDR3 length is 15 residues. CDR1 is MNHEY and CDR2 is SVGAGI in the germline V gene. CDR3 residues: CASKTRTSAPYGQYF. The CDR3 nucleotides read TGTGCCAGCAAAACGCGGACTAGCGCACCCTACGGGCAGTACTTC.

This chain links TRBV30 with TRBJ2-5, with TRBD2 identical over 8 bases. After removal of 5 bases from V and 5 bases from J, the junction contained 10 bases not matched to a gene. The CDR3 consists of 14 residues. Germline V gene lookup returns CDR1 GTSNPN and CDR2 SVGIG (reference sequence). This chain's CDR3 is CAWDAGRAYETQYF. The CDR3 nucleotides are TGTGCCTGGGATGCCGGGAGGGCGTACGAGACCCAGTACTTC.

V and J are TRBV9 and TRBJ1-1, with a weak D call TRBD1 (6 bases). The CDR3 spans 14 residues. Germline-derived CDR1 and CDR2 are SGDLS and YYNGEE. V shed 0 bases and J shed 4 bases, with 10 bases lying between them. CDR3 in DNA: TGTGCCAGCAGCGTAGTTACAGGGACCACTGAAGCTTTCTTT. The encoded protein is CASSVVTGTTEAFF. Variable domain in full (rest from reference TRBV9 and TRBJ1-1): DSGVTQTPKHLITATGQRVTLRCSPRSGDLSVYWYQQSLDQGLQFLIQYYNGEERAKGNILERFSAQQFPDLHSELNLSSLELGDSALYFCASSVVTGTTEAFFGQGTRLTVV.

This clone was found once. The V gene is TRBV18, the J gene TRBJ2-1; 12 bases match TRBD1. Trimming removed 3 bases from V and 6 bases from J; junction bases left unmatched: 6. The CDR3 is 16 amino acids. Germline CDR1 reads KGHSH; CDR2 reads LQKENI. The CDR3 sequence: CASSPGGTGGRNEQFF. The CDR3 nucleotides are TGTGCCAGCTCACCGGGGGGGACAGGGGGCCGCAATGAGCAGTTCTTC. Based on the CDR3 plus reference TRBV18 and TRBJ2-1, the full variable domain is NAGVMQNPRHLVRRRGQEARLRCSPMKGHSHVYWYRQLPEEGLKFMVYLQKENIIDESGMPKERFSAEFPKEGPSILRIQQVVRGDSAAYFCASSPGGTGGRNEQFFGPGTRLTVL.

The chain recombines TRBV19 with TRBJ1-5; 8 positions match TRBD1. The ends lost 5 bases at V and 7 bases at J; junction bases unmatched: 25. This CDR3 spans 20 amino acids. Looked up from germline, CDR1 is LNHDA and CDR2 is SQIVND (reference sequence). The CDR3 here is CASSPGAAQGANPQGQPQHF. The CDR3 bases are TGTGCCAGTAGTCCTGGAGCGGCGCAGGGGGCTAATCCCCAAGGACAGCCCCAGCATTTT.

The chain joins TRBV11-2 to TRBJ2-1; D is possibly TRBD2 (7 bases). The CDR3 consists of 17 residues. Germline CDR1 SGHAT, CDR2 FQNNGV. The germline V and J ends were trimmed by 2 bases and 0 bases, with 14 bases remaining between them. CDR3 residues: CASSLRGGGSSYNEQFF. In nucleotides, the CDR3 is TGTGCCAGCAGCTTAAGGGGGGGTGGGAGCTCCTACAATGAGCAGTTCTTC.

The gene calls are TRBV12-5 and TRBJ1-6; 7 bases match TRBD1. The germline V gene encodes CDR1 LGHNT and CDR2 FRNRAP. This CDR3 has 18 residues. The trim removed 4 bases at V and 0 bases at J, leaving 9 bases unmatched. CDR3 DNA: TGTGCTAGTGGTTGGAACAGACAGGGCCGCTCCTATAATTCACCCCTCCACTTT. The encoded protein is CASGWNRQGRSYNSPLHF.

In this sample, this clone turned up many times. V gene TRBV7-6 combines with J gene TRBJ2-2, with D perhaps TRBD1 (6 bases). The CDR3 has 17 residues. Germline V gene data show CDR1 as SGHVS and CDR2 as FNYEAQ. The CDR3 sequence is CAGLEMSGTPNTGELFF. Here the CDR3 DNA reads TGTGCAGGACTCGAAATGTCCGGGACACCGAACACCGGGGAGCTGTTTTTT.

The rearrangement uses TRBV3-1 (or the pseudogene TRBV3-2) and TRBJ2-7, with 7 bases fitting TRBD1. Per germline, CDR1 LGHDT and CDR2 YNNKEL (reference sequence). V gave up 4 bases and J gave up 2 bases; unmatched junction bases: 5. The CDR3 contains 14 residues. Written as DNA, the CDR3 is TGTGCCAGCAGCCGACAGGGAGACCCCTACGAGCAGTACTTC. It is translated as CASSRQGDPYEQYF.

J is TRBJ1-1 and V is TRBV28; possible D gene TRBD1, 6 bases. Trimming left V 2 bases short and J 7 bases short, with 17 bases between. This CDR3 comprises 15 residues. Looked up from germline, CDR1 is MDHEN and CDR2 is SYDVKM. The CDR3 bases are TGTGCCAGCAGTTTAGGGTCGGCAGGGGAGATTGAAGCTTTCTTT. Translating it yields CASSLGSAGEIEAFF.

CDR3: CASSGSSAGESGYTF. The CDR3 bases are TGTGCCAGCAGTGGAAGCTCTGCAGGGGAGAGTGGCTACACCTTC. V and J are TRBV2 and TRBJ1-2, with D maybe TRBD1 (6 bases). V lost 4 bases and J 7 bases, leaving 19 bases between the germline ends. The CDR3 is 15 residues long. CDR1 SNHLY and CDR2 FYNNEI come from the germline V gene.

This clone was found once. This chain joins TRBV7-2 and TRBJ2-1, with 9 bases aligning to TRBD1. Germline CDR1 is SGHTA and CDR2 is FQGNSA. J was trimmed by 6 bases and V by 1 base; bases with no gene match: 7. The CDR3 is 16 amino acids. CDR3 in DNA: TGTGCCAGCAGCTTAGGTTCCGGACAGGGGCTCAATGAGCAGTTCTTC. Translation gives CASSLGSGQGLNEQFF.

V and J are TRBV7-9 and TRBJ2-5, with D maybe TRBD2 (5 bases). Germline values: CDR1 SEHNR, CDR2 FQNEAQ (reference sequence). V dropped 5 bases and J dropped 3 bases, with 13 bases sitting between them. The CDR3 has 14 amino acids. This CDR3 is CASSHGVTKETQYF. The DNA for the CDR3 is TGTGCCAGCAGCCACGGGGTTACAAAAGAGACCCAGTACTTC.

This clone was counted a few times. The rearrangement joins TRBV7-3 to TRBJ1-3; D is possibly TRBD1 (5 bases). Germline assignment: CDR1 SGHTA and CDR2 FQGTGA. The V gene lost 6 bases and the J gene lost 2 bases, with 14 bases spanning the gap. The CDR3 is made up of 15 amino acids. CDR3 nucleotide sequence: TGTGCCAGCAGTTACGACAGCACCACTGGAAACACCATATATTTT. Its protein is CASSYDSTTGNTIYF.

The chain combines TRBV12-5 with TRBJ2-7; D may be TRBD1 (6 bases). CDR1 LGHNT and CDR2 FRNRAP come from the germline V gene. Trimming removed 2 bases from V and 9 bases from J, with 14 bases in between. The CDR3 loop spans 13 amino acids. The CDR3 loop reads CASGLPNRAVQYF. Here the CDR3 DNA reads TGTGCTAGTGGTTTGCCGAACAGGGCGGTGCAGTACTTC.

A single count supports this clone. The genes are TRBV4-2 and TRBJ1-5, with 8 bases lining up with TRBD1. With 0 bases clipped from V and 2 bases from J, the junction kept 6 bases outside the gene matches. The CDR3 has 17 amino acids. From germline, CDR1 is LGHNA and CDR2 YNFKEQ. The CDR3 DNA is TGTGCCAGCAGCCAAGATACAGCAGGGGGCGGCAATCAGCCCCAGCATTTT. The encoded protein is CASSQDTAGGGNQPQHF.

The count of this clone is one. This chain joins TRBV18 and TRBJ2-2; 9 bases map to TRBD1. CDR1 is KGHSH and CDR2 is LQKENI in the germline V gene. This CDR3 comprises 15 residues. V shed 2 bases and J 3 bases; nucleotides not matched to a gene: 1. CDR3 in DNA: TGTGCCAGCTCACCAAGGACAGGGGACACCGGGGAGCTGTTTTTT. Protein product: CASSPRTGDTGELFF. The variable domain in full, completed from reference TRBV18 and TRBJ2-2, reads NAGVMQNPRHLVRRRGQEARLRCSPMKGHSHVYWYRQLPEEGLKFMVYLQKENIIDESGMPKERFSAEFPKEGPSILRIQQVVRGDSAAYFCASSPRTGDTGELFFGEGSRLTVL.

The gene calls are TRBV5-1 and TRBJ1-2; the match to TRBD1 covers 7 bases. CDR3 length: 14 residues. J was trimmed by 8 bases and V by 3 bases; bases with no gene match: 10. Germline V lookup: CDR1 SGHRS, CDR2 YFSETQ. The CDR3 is CASSSIDRVEGYTF. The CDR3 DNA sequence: TGCGCCAGCAGCTCCATTGACAGGGTAGAAGGCTACACCTTC.